Below, 5 T cell receptor beta chains from the same sample are listed, as sequenced in a study of cytomegalovirus exposure and HLA in healthy donors. Generated by immunoSEQ multiplex PCR, the TCRdb table keeps only in-frame clones and is missing some. In the table there are 250,000 to 400,000 clones, approximately 86% of which are singletons. The specimen was PBMCs. The receptors derive from a young man in good health and CMV-seronegative.

The chain employs TRBV2 and TRBJ1-3; 9 bases map to TRBD1. After removal of 6 bases from V and 0 bases from J, the junction contained 0 bases not matched to a gene. This CDR3 has 14 residues. The germline V gene has CDR1 SNHLY and CDR2 FYNNEI. DNA for the CDR3: TGTGCCAGCAGGGACAGGGGCTCTGGAAACACCATATATTTT. This codes for CASRDRGSGNTIYF.

This chain uses TRBV19 with TRBJ1-5; D unresolved. CDR3 length: 19 amino acids. The germline gives CDR1 LNHDA, CDR2 SQIVND (reference sequence). Trimming pared 5 bases from V and 4 bases from J, leaving 27 bases between. The CDR3 region has the DNA TGTGCCAGTAGTTCGAGTGTGTCTCCCCGGTTCCCCACGAATCAGCCCCAGCATTTT. Its translation is CASSSSVSPRFPTNQPQHF.

The CDR3 reads CASGLGAYRYEQYF. As DNA, the CDR3 is TGTGCTAGTGGTTTGGGAGCTTACCGCTACGAGCAGTACTTC. The genes are TRBV12-5 and TRBJ2-7; D is undetermined. V was cut by 1 base and J by 3 bases, with 10 bases left in between. Germline values: CDR1 LGHNT, CDR2 FRNRAP. The CDR3 covers 14 residues.

The CDR3 reads CASSLGSTRKNTEAFF. CDR3 in DNA: TGTGCCAGCAGCTTAGGATCCACGAGGAAGAACACTGAAGCTTTCTTT. This chain uses TRBV7-2 with TRBJ1-1; D is undetermined. The CDR3 contains 16 residues. Per germline, CDR1 SGHTA and CDR2 FQGNSA. Trimming left V 1 base short and J 1 base short, with 13 bases between.

J is TRBJ1-2 and V is TRBV5-1; tentatively, D is TRBD1 (6 bases). V lost 7 bases, J lost 2 bases, and 18 bases lay in between. CDR1 and CDR2 from the germline V gene are SGHRS and YFSETQ. The CDR3 loop spans 15 amino acids. The CDR3 sequence: CASSNPSTGNYGYTF. CDR3 nucleotides: TGCGCCAGCTCCAACCCCTCAACAGGGAACTATGGCTACACCTTC.